Following are 29 T cell receptor beta chains from one sample sequenced in a study of blood T cell repertoires in COVID-19. Sequencing was performed with immunoSEQ multiplex PCR; in TCRdb, only in-frame clones are kept and a portion is missing. Here the sample spans under 60,000 clones, approximately 91% being singletons. The sample comprised peripheral blood. Receptors were obtained from a man over 45 with active COVID-19.

This clone occurred a few times. V is TRBV6-5 and J is TRBJ1-6; no clear D. Germline V gives CDR1 MNHEY, CDR2 SVGAGI. The CDR3 is 13 residues long. V was pared by 4 bases and J by 8 bases, with 9 bases between. CDR3 sequence: CASSFSSYSPLHF. The CDR3 DNA reads as TGTGCCAGCAGTTTTTCTTCGTATTCACCCCTCCACTTT.

The chain links TRBV7-9 to TRBJ1-6, with D tentatively TRBD1 (6 bases). With 6 bases removed from V and 5 bases from J, the gap between germline ends came to 11 bases. There are 14 residues in the CDR3. Germline V gives CDR1 SEHNR, CDR2 FQNEAQ (reference sequence). CDR3 coding DNA: TGTGCCAGCAGTTACGGACAGAATAATTCACCCCTCCACTTT. It specifies CASSYGQNNSPLHF.

This chain uses TRBV2 with TRBJ1-4; 7 bases map to TRBD1. V lost 4 bases to trimming and J lost 5 bases; unmatched junction nucleotides: 7. The CDR3 is made up of 15 amino acids. CDR1 is SNHLY and CDR2 is FYNNEI in the germline V gene. The CDR3 nucleotides are TGTGCCAGCAGTGCCCGACAGGGACGAAATGAAAAACTGTTTTTT. Encoded protein: CASSARQGRNEKLFF.

The chain carries TRBV6-2 or TRBV6-3 and TRBJ1-5; D perhaps matches TRBD1 (5 bases). V was shortened by 6 bases and J by 1 base, with 10 bases between the two germline ends. The CDR3 runs to 14 residues. CDR1 and CDR2 (germline): MNHEY, SVGEGT. CDR3 DNA: TGTGCCAGCAGCCGCGGGGGGAGCAATCAGCCCCAGCATTTT. Translating gives CASSRGGSNQPQHF.

The chain joins TRBV27 to TRBJ1-5; a possible D gene is TRBD1 (6 bases). Germline lookup yields CDR1 MNHEY and CDR2 SMNVEV (reference sequence). Deletions cut 5 bases from V and 6 bases from J, with 14 bases between. The CDR3 is made up of 14 amino acids. The CDR3 region has the DNA TGTGCCAGCAGTGGACAGTCTGTGGGTCAGCCCCAGCATTTT. This translates into CASSGQSVGQPQHF.

CDR3 DNA sequence: TGCGCCAGCAGCATAACACAGGTGGGGTCCTACGAGCAGTACTTC. Translation gives CASSITQVGSYEQYF. The rearrangement uses TRBV4-3 and TRBJ2-7; TRBD1 might be the D (5 bases). Germline CDR1 is LGHNA and CDR2 is YSLEER. With 5 bases removed from V and 1 base from J, the gap between germline ends came to 15 bases. The CDR3 is 15 amino acids.

The chain has TRBV7-2 and TRBJ2-7; D is unclear. The CDR3 has 13 amino acids. The V end was cut by 1 base, the J end by 0 bases, with 4 bases between. Germline CDR1 SGHTA, CDR2 FQGNSA. The CDR3 coding sequence is TGTGCCAGCAGCTTAGAGCGCTCCTACGAGCAGTACTTC. Protein sequence: CASSLERSYEQYF.

The DNA for the CDR3 is TGTGCCAGCAGTTACTCGATTACAGGGGGCGGTCAGCCCCAGCATTTT. Protein product: CASSYSITGGGQPQHF. The chain uses TRBV6-6 and TRBJ1-5; 9 bases match TRBD1. This CDR3 spans 16 amino acids. Germline V gives CDR1 MNHNY, CDR2 SVGAGI (reference sequence). Losses at the gene ends were 0 bases for V and 6 bases for J; bases not matched to a gene: 6.

The CDR3 sequence is CASSQLTSGEEYF. The CDR3 coding sequence is TGTGCCAGCAGCCAATTGACTAGCGGGGAGGAGTATTTT. V gene TRBV3-1 (or the pseudogene TRBV3-2) combines with J gene TRBJ2-3, with 11 bases lining up with TRBD2. This CDR3 is 13 amino acids long. The germline gives CDR1 LGHDT, CDR2 YNNKEL (reference sequence). J lost 13 bases, V lost 2 bases, and 5 bases had no gene match.

The V gene is TRBV7-9, the J gene TRBJ2-6; D is unclear. This CDR3 has 19 residues. The V and J ends lost 1 base and 1 base respectively, with 17 bases between them. CDR1 and CDR2 from the germline V gene are SEHNR and FQNEAQ (reference sequence). The chain's CDR3 is CASSLERQRGWSGANVLTF. The CDR3 DNA follows: TGTGCCAGCAGCTTAGAGCGTCAGCGTGGGTGGTCTGGGGCCAACGTCCTGACTTTC.

The chain joins TRBV6-5 to TRBJ1-2; D ambiguous. The CDR3 extends over 12 amino acids. Germline CDR1 and CDR2: MNHEY and SVGAGI. Trimming pared 4 bases from V and 8 bases from J, leaving 11 bases between. CDR3 sequence: CASSSSTRGYTF. In nucleotides, the CDR3 is TGTGCCAGCAGTTCCTCGACGCGGGGCTACACCTTC.

The rearrangement uses TRBV18 and TRBJ2-7, with 13 bases that match TRBD2. Germline trimming cut 2 bases from V and 5 bases from J; bases unmatched to any gene: 6. This CDR3 is 16 amino acids long. Per germline, CDR1 KGHSH and CDR2 LQKENI. The CDR3 sequence is CASSPTSGRAVHEQYF. DNA for the CDR3: TGTGCCAGCTCACCAACTAGCGGGAGGGCGGTACACGAGCAGTACTTC.

V usage is TRBV10-3 and J usage is TRBJ1-6; 9 bases are a match to TRBD1. With 7 bases clipped from V and 4 bases from J, the junction kept 5 bases outside the gene matches. This CDR3 comprises 15 residues. The germline CDR1 and CDR2 sequences are ENHRY and SYGVKD. The CDR3 protein is CAIIPDRGYNSPLHF. The CDR3 DNA is TGTGCCATCATCCCGGACAGGGGTTATAATTCACCCCTCCACTTT.

This clone appeared a single time. V is TRBV6-5 and J is TRBJ1-2, with D perhaps matching TRBD1 (6 bases). The V gene lost 6 bases and the J gene lost 8 bases, with 19 bases spanning the gap. The germline V gene encodes CDR1 MNHEY and CDR2 SVGAGI. This CDR3 region has 14 residues. CDR3 sequence (DNA): TGTGCCAGCAGGCAGACAGGTATCGGGTTGGGCTACACCTTC. It encodes CASRQTGIGLGYTF.

The table lists this clone with a count of one. This chain uses TRBV19 with TRBJ2-3; 7 positions match TRBD2. The J segment lost 4 bases and the V segment lost 5 bases, leaving 9 bases of the junction unmatched. The CDR3 runs to 15 residues. CDR1 and CDR2 from the germline V gene are LNHDA and SQIVND (reference sequence). Written as DNA, the CDR3 is TGTGCCAGTAGTTTGTCTAGCGGCGTTGCAGATACGCAGTATTTT. Its protein is CASSLSSGVADTQYF.

The chain recombines TRBV9 with TRBJ1-3; 10 bases align to TRBD1. The trim removed 5 bases at V and 7 bases at J, leaving 6 bases unmatched. CDR3 length equals 14 residues. The germline V gene has CDR1 SGDLS and CDR2 YYNGEE. CDR3 coding DNA: TGTGCCAGCAGTGAATCGGGACAGGGGAACACCATATATTTT. Protein product: CASSESGQGNTIYF.

V and J are TRBV5-4 and TRBJ2-1, with D maybe TRBD1 (6 bases). Germline V gene sequence: CDR1 SGHNT, CDR2 YYREEE (reference sequence). CDR3 length: 18 residues. The ends were cut back, 4 bases at V and 0 bases at J, with 20 bases in the middle. CDR3 sequence: CASSTRRADSSSYNEQFF. The DNA for the CDR3 is TGTGCCAGCAGCACCCGCAGGGCGGACAGTAGCTCCTACAATGAGCAGTTCTTC.

This chain links TRBV5-5 with TRBJ2-3; TRBD2 agrees at 13 bases. V lost 5 bases to trimming and J lost 7 bases; unmatched junction nucleotides: 7. Germline values: CDR1 SGHKS, CDR2 YYEKEE (reference sequence). CDR3 length equals 15 residues. The CDR3 loop is CASSPRTSGGNTQYF. The CDR3 bases are TGTGCCAGCAGTCCCAGGACTAGCGGGGGTAATACGCAGTATTTT.

The chain joins TRBV30 to TRBJ1-1; D uncertain. The germline CDR1 and CDR2 sequences are GTSNPN and SVGIG (reference sequence). The CDR3 spans 13 residues. For the CDR3, the DNA is TGTGCGCGAGTGCCCGTGATGAACACTGAAGCTTTCTTT. Translated, it gives CARVPVMNTEAFF.

The chain has TRBV6-4 and TRBJ1-2; D gene ambiguous. The CDR3 runs to 14 residues. V was pared by 3 bases and J by 1 base, with 9 bases between. Germline CDR1 MRHNA, CDR2 SNTAGT. The DNA of the CDR3 is TGTGCCAGCAGTGAAAGGGAGAATAACTATGGCTACACCTTC. This gives the protein CASSERENNYGYTF.

V and J are TRBV7-2 and TRBJ2-1; 8 bases line up with TRBD1. Germline-derived CDR1 and CDR2 are SGHTA and FQGNSA. CDR3 length: 14 residues. J gave up 4 bases and V 4 bases, and 3 bases lay outside the gene matches. CDR3 sequence: CASSSWDRYNEQFF. The CDR3 bases are TGTGCCAGCAGCTCTTGGGACAGGTACAATGAGCAGTTCTTC.

J is TRBJ2-1 and V is TRBV2; TRBD1 aligns across 9 bases. Germline V CDR1 and CDR2: SNHLY, FYNNEI. The CDR3 consists of 19 residues. The V gene end was trimmed by 4 bases and the J gene end by 0 bases; junction bases not matched to a gene: 13. Here the CDR3 DNA reads TGTGCCAGCAGTGGGGGAACAGGGGGCGGACAAAGCTCCTACAATGAGCAGTTCTTC. Its translation is CASSGGTGGGQSSYNEQFF.

The J gene is TRBJ1-1, the V gene TRBV20-1, with D hard to call. CDR1 and CDR2 from the germline V gene are DFQATT and SNEGSKA (reference sequence). The CDR3 has 11 amino acids. V shed 0 bases and J shed 12 bases, with 11 bases lying between them. As DNA, the CDR3 is TGCAGTGCTAGAGATCGCGAGGATACTTTCTTT. Translated: CSARDREDTFF.

V gene TRBV6-2 or TRBV6-3 combines with J gene TRBJ1-1; D gene uncertain. The CDR3 spans 14 residues. CDR1 and CDR2 (germline): MNHEY, SVGEGT. With 2 bases removed from V and 1 base from J, the gap between germline ends came to 8 bases. The CDR3 reads CASSYPPGNTEAFF. Here the CDR3 DNA reads TGTGCCAGCAGTTACCCTCCGGGGAACACTGAAGCTTTCTTT.

CDR3 region: CATSDSFRGANVLTF. In DNA form, the CDR3 reads TGTGCCACCAGTGATTCTTTCAGGGGGGCCAACGTCCTGACTTTC. This chain connects TRBV24-1 to TRBJ2-6, with D unclear. The CDR3 runs to 15 residues. The V gene's germline CDR1 is KGHDR and CDR2 SFDVKD. V dropped 2 bases and J dropped 4 bases, with 8 bases sitting between them.

This clone was seen just once. The CDR3 sequence is CASSLDGNEQFF. CDR3 in DNA: TGCGCCAGCAGCTTGGACGGCAATGAGCAGTTCTTC. The V gene is TRBV5-1, the J gene TRBJ2-1; D unclear. CDR1 and CDR2 (germline): SGHRS, YFSETQ. The CDR3 contains 12 residues. Trimming shortened V by 0 bases and J by 6 bases, and 4 bases separated the two germline ends.

The chain combines TRBV7-2 with TRBJ2-2; possibly TRBD1 for D (6 bases). The germline gives CDR1 SGHTA, CDR2 FQGNSA. Trimming pared 3 bases from V and 2 bases from J, leaving 13 bases between. The CDR3 consists of 16 residues. CDR3 in amino acids: CASSLGTGKNTGELFF. CDR3 coding DNA: TGTGCCAGCAGCTTGGGCACAGGGAAAAACACCGGGGAGCTGTTTTTT.

The genes are TRBV2 and TRBJ1-5; D perhaps matches TRBD1 (5 bases). Trimming removed 4 bases from V and 0 bases from J, with 10 bases in between. The length of the CDR3 is 15 residues. Germline V gene sequence: CDR1 SNHLY, CDR2 FYNNEI. The CDR3 region is CASSAWGVSNQPQHF. For the CDR3, the DNA is TGTGCCAGCAGTGCTTGGGGGGTTAGCAATCAGCCCCAGCATTTT.

The CDR3 DNA sequence: TGTGCCAGCAGCTCAATCTCTGGGGCCAACGTCCTGACTTTC. Its protein is CASSSISGANVLTF. V gene TRBV5-5 combines with J gene TRBJ2-6; D unresolved. The germline V and J ends were trimmed by 3 bases and 0 bases, with 4 bases remaining between them. The CDR3 is 14 amino acids. Germline CDR1 is SGHKS and CDR2 is YYEKEE (reference sequence).